These 24 T cell receptor beta chains were sequenced from one sample in a study of response to subunit inactivated influenza vaccine. TCRdb independently ran MiXCR on the RT-PCR reads; one entry per CDR3 protein. In the table there are 450,000 to 500,000 distinct CDR3 sequences, around 9.9% of which are singletons. Sequenced material: PBMCs from blood, taken more than 35 days after vaccination. These receptors all come from a man between 45 and 60 years old who received an inactivated influenza vaccine.

The sample holds many counts of this clonotype. The V and J genes are TRBV11-2 and TRBJ2-7; TRBD2 agrees at 10 bases. CDR3 length: 14 amino acids. Germline CDR1 and CDR2: SGHAT and FQNNGV. The J segment lost 6 bases and the V segment lost 3 bases, leaving 5 bases of the junction unmatched. The CDR3 sequence is CASSFLAGVSEQYF. The DNA for the CDR3 is TGTGCCAGCAGCTTTCTAGCGGGAGTCAGCGAGCAGTACTTC.

This clonotype was counted only a few times. The rearrangement links TRBV6-1 to TRBJ2-4; D is ambiguous. With 8 bases removed from V and 6 bases from J, the gap between germline ends came to 17 bases. This CDR3 comprises 14 residues. CDR1 and CDR2 from the germline V gene are MNHNS and SASEGT. Here the CDR3 reads CASGPGDFGNIQYF. The CDR3 DNA follows: TGTGCCAGCGGCCCGGGCGACTTCGGAAACATTCAGTACTTC.

The genes are TRBV7-9 and TRBJ2-2, with D tentatively TRBD1 (5 bases). The CDR3 is made up of 17 amino acids. Trimming cost V 3 bases and J 4 bases, with 18 bases left between them. Germline values: CDR1 SEHNR, CDR2 FQNEAQ (reference sequence). CDR3 residues: CASSFSPHLGVTGELFF. The CDR3 DNA reads TGTGCCAGCAGCTTTTCTCCCCACTTAGGGGTCACCGGGGAGCTGTTTTTT.

In its sample, this clonotype was seen many times. V usage is TRBV5-1 and J usage is TRBJ2-1, with D perhaps matching TRBD1 (5 bases). CDR1 SGHRS and CDR2 YFSETQ come from the germline V gene. The CDR3 loop spans 18 amino acids. The V gene lost 0 bases and the J gene lost 0 bases, with 16 bases spanning the gap. The CDR3 nucleotides are TGCGCCAGCAGCTTGGGACAGCTAACGTGGAGCTCCTACAATGAGCAGTTCTTC. It is translated as CASSLGQLTWSSYNEQFF.

The chain recombines TRBV29-1 with TRBJ1-1; D possibly corresponds to TRBD1 (5 bases). Germline-derived CDR1 and CDR2 are SQVTM and ANQGSEA. Trimming left V 4 bases short and J 1 base short, with 10 bases between. The length of the CDR3 is 13 residues. The CDR3 DNA reads as TGCAGCGTTGCTCACAGGAGGAACACTGAAGCTTTCTTT. Protein sequence: CSVAHRRNTEAFF. The complete variable domain, with remaining parts taken from reference TRBV29-1 and TRBJ1-1, reads SAVISQKPSRDICQRGTSLTIQCQVDSQVTMMFWYRQQPGQSLTLIATANQGSEATYESGFVIDKFPISRPNLTFSTLTVSNMSPEDSSIYLCSVAHRRNTEAFFGQGTRLTVV.

This clonotype was detected a few times. V is TRBV28 and J is TRBJ1-1; 10 bases map to TRBD1. Losses at the gene ends were 6 bases for V and 0 bases for J; bases not matched to a gene: 10. The CDR3 spans 17 residues. Germline lookup yields CDR1 MDHEN and CDR2 SYDVKM. CDR3 in DNA: TGTGCCAGCAGGAGTCCGGGACAGGGGTATCTGAACACTGAAGCTTTCTTT. Protein product: CASRSPGQGYLNTEAFF.

The chain has TRBV11-1 and TRBJ2-5, with D hard to call. Germline V gives CDR1 SGHAT, CDR2 FQDESV (reference sequence). Trimming took 4 bases from V and 2 from J, leaving 11 bases between them. CDR3 length: 14 amino acids. The CDR3: CASSSPGWQETQYF. The CDR3 nucleotides read TGTGCCAGCAGCTCGCCCGGCTGGCAAGAGACCCAGTACTTC. Full variable domain (missing parts from reference TRBV11-1 and TRBJ2-5): EAEVAQSPRYKITEKSQAVAFWCDPISGHATLYWYRQILGQGPELLVQFQDESVVDDSQLPKDRFSAERLKGVDSTLKIQPAELGDSAMYLCASSSPGWQETQYFGPGTRLLVL.

This chain connects TRBV18 to TRBJ2-1, with D unresolved. V shed 1 base and J shed 3 bases, with 16 bases lying between them. The CDR3 is 17 amino acids. In germline, CDR1 is KGHSH, CDR2 LQKENI. CDR3 loop: CASSPLRVEMDYNEQFF. The CDR3, as DNA: TGTGCCAGCTCACCACTAAGGGTCGAGATGGACTACAATGAGCAGTTCTTC.

This chain uses TRBV28 with TRBJ2-4, with a weak D call TRBD1 (6 bases). Germline lookup yields CDR1 MDHEN and CDR2 SYDVKM. Trimming removed 7 bases from V and 0 bases from J, with 19 bases in between. CDR3 size: 17 residues. This CDR3 reads CASNELGGVRAKNIQYF. The CDR3 DNA is TGTGCCAGCAATGAGCTAGGGGGAGTACGAGCCAAAAACATTCAGTACTTC.

J is TRBJ1-2 and V is TRBV3-1; D gene ambiguous. Germline lookup yields CDR1 LGHDT and CDR2 YNNKEL (reference sequence). V lost 4 bases and J 4 bases, leaving 19 bases between the germline ends. This CDR3 has 16 amino acids. This CDR3 reads CASSLGSSGIGYGYTF. The CDR3 nucleotides are TGTGCCAGCAGCCTTGGTTCCTCAGGAATTGGCTATGGCTACACCTTC.

This clonotype has just a few counts. J is TRBJ1-3 and V is TRBV6-6, with D hard to call. V was trimmed by 5 bases and J by 8 bases, leaving 7 bases between them. The CDR3 runs to 11 residues. CDR1 and CDR2 from the germline V gene are MNHNY and SVGAGI (reference sequence). This CDR3 reads CASSLGDTIYF. DNA of the CDR3: TGTGCCAGCAGTCTTGGTGACACCATATATTTT.

The chain has TRBV21-1 and TRBJ2-3; the table's D gene call, TRBD2, was not cross checked with the DNA. TRBV21-1 is a documented pseudogene. This CDR3 is 14 amino acids long. For the CDR3, the DNA is TGTGCCAGCAGCAAACGGGGAGAAGCAGATACGCAGTATTTT. It encodes CASSKRGEADTQYF.

The chain recombines TRBV20-1 with TRBJ1-5, with D unclear. In germline, CDR1 is DFQATT, CDR2 SNEGSKA (reference sequence). Trimming shortened V by 2 bases and J by 1 base, and 12 bases separated the two germline ends. The CDR3 consists of 15 residues. CDR3 nucleotide sequence: TGCAGTGCTAGAAGGGCGGTGGAAAGCAATCAGCCCCAGCATTTT. Residues: CSARRAVESNQPQHF.

The chain employs TRBV6-1 and TRBJ2-3; possibly TRBD2 for D (6 bases). The V gene lost 6 bases and the J gene lost 2 bases, with 15 bases spanning the gap. The CDR3 loop spans 15 amino acids. CDR1 is MNHNS and CDR2 is SASEGT in the germline V gene. The CDR3 loop reads CASSLSRGTTDTQYF. In nucleotides, the CDR3 is TGTGCCAGCAGCTTGTCACGGGGGACCACAGATACGCAGTATTTT.

This clonotype appeared many times. V usage is TRBV5-5 and J usage is TRBJ2-7, with TRBD2 matching 7 bases. The CDR3 contains 15 residues. V trimming: 4 bases; J trimming: 7 bases; junction bases outside the gene matches: 14. Germline CDR1 reads SGHKS; CDR2 reads YYEKEE (reference sequence). The CDR3 sequence is CASSLSGGSLWEQYF. The CDR3 DNA sequence: TGTGCCAGCAGCCTTTCGGGGGGTTCCTTGTGGGAGCAGTACTTC.

This clonotype was seen a few times. The chain carries TRBV5-1 and TRBJ1-4; possibly TRBD1 for D (5 bases). In germline, CDR1 is SGHRS, CDR2 YFSETQ. There are 15 residues in the CDR3. Between the trimmed V and J ends, which lost 4 bases and 2 bases, there was a span of 12 bases. The CDR3 sequence is CASSAEGKTNEKLFF. CDR3 nucleotide sequence: TGCGCCAGCAGCGCCGAGGGGAAGACTAATGAAAAACTGTTTTTT.

Comment on this clonotype: One base away lies a much larger clone, so this may be a sequencing read error. The rearrangement joins TRBV5-1 to TRBJ2-1; 11 positions agree with TRBD2. Germline CDR1 reads SGHRS; CDR2 reads YFSETQ. The trim removed 3 bases at V and 9 bases at J, leaving 8 bases unmatched. This CDR3 has 15 residues. The CDR3 nucleotides read TGCGCCAGCAGCTGGTCTAGCGGGAGGTCGGGTGAGCAGTTCTTC. Amino acids: CASSWSSGRSGEQFF.

The DNA of the CDR3 is TGTGCCAGCAGCGTAGGGGTACAGGGCCACACCGGGGAGCTGTTTTTT. It specifies CASSVGVQGHTGELFF. V usage is TRBV9 and J usage is TRBJ2-2, with D possibly matching TRBD1 (6 bases). The CDR3 length is 16 residues. CDR1 is SGDLS, CDR2 YYNGEE, per germline. V lost 0 bases and J lost 3, with 12 bases in between.

The V and J genes are TRBV25-1 and TRBJ1-5; 7 bases map to TRBD1. Germline V CDR1 and CDR2: MGHDK, SYGVNS. The CDR3 spans 13 residues. V shed 3 bases, J shed 6 bases, and the junction held 2 bases outside the gene matches. Here the CDR3 DNA reads TGTGCCAGCAGTGAGACAGGGCGTCAGCCCCAGCATTTT. Translating it yields CASSETGRQPQHF.

This clonotype was seen more than once but under ten times. This chain joins TRBV20-1 and TRBJ2-1; D remains unclear. The V end was cut by 4 bases, the J end by 4 bases, with 14 bases between. This CDR3 has 14 amino acids. Germline lookup yields CDR1 DFQATT and CDR2 SNEGSKA (reference sequence). The chain's CDR3 is CSANSESAYNEQFF. CDR3 DNA sequence: TGCAGTGCTAATAGTGAAAGCGCTTACAATGAGCAGTTCTTC.

This clonotype was picked up a small number of times. CDR3 sequence reads: CASHGPNQPQHF. In nucleotides, the CDR3 is TGTGCCAGTCACGGCCCAAATCAGCCCCAGCATTTT. The V and J genes are TRBV12-3 or TRBV12-4 and TRBJ1-5; no clear D gene. The V and J ends lost 9 bases and 4 bases respectively, with 10 bases between them. This CDR3 is built from 12 residues.

CDR3 coding DNA: TGTGCCAGCAGCATAGGGACAGATTCTACCCTAGCCAAAAACATTCAGTACTTC. This gives the protein CASSIGTDSTLAKNIQYF. The chain recombines TRBV11-2 with TRBJ2-4; 7 bases map to TRBD1. Trimming cost V 5 bases and J 0 bases; bases outside gene matches: 13. Germline CDR1 reads SGHAT; CDR2 reads FQNNGV. The CDR3 runs 18 residues.

This clonotype was detected only a few times. The chain uses TRBV4-3 and TRBJ2-4; weak D call: TRBD2 (6 bases). The CDR3 is made up of 18 amino acids. Germline V gene data show CDR1 as LGHNA and CDR2 as YSLEER. V gave up 0 bases and J gave up 0 bases, with 15 bases separating them. DNA of the CDR3: TGCGCCAGCAGCCAAGAATGGAGGCGGGGCACAGCCAAAAACATTCAGTACTTC. Protein sequence: CASSQEWRRGTAKNIQYF.

This clonotype was observed a few times. The CDR3, as DNA: TGTGCCAGCAGTCCGGAAGCGGCCTCCTACGAGCAGTACTTC. Protein product: CASSPEAASYEQYF. The chain links TRBV7-2 to TRBJ2-7, with D tentatively TRBD2 (5 bases). The CDR3 runs 14 residues. CDR1 is SGHTA, CDR2 FQGNSA, per germline. V was trimmed by 6 bases and J by 0 bases, leaving 12 bases between them.